This entry lists 24 T cell receptor beta chains sequenced from one sample in a study of cytomegalovirus exposure and HLA in healthy donors. The study ran its PCR with 60 Vbeta and 13 Jbeta primers. Method: immunoSEQ multiplex PCR; TCRdb's copy keeps in-frame clones and lacks some. Recorded for this sample: roughly 84,000 clones. Sequencing used PBMCs. These receptors came from a man aged 45-65 years in good health and CMV-seronegative.

Details on this clone: The junction and the germline gene differ at one end; a read error may be behind it. The J gene is TRBJ2-1, the V gene TRBV5-1; D remains unclear. This CDR3 is built from 15 residues. Germline V gene lookup returns CDR1 SGHRS and CDR2 YFSETQ. Here the CDR3 reads CASSLTDPTYNGQFF. The CDR3 DNA is TGCGCCAGCAGCTTGACAGACCCCACTTACAATGGGCAGTTCTTC.

The chain recombines TRBV6-5 with TRBJ1-5; no firm D call. V was trimmed by 0 bases and J by 4 bases, leaving 10 bases between them. Germline V CDR1 and CDR2: MNHEY, SVGAGI. The length of the CDR3 is 15 residues. This CDR3 reads CASSYSKSSNQPQHF. In DNA, the CDR3 is TGTGCCAGCAGTTACTCGAAGTCCAGTAATCAGCCCCAGCATTTT.

The chain employs TRBV10-1 and TRBJ2-1, with 7 bases fitting TRBD2. Losses at the gene ends were 4 bases for V and 2 bases for J; bases not matched to a gene: 2. This CDR3 region has 14 residues. Germline V gene data show CDR1 as WNHNN and CDR2 as SYGVQD (reference sequence). The CDR3 DNA sequence: TGCGCCAGCAGTGTTGGGGGGGCCTACAATGAGCAGTTCTTC. As protein: CASSVGGAYNEQFF.

This chain links TRBV18 with TRBJ2-7, with TRBD2 as a possible D gene (6 bases). Per germline, CDR1 KGHSH and CDR2 LQKENI. This CDR3 spans 13 amino acids. Trimming took 6 bases from V and 3 from J, leaving 12 bases between them. In DNA, the CDR3 is TGTGCCAGCTCCCCGGGGGAGGACTACGAGCAGTACTTC. As protein: CASSPGEDYEQYF.

The chain employs TRBV14 and TRBJ2-7; D is undetermined. Germline assignment: CDR1 SGHDN and CDR2 FVKESK. There are 13 residues in the CDR3. V shed 2 bases and J shed 2 bases, with 7 bases lying between them. CDR3 protein: CASSQQAAYEQYF. For the CDR3, the DNA is TGTGCCAGCAGCCAACAGGCTGCCTACGAGCAGTACTTC.

The chain joins TRBV6-5 to TRBJ2-5; 8 bases align to TRBD1. Germline trimming cut 8 bases from V and 6 bases from J; bases unmatched to any gene: 8. CDR3 size: 13 residues. Germline V gives CDR1 MNHEY, CDR2 SVGAGI. The CDR3 loop reads CASVRQGAKTQYF. The CDR3 DNA follows: TGTGCCAGCGTCAGGCAGGGGGCCAAGACCCAGTACTTC.

The chain employs TRBV2 and TRBJ1-3; a weak D match, TRBD1 (5 bases). V was clipped by 2 bases and J by 4 bases, with 12 bases between them. This CDR3 comprises 15 residues. CDR1 and CDR2 (germline): SNHLY, FYNNEI. The CDR3 is CASSESRGQGNTIYF. In DNA, the CDR3 is TGTGCCAGCAGTGAAAGTAGGGGTCAAGGAAACACCATATATTTT. Full variable domain (rest looked up from reference TRBV2 and TRBJ1-3): EPEVTQTPSHQVTQMGQEVILRCVPISNHLYFYWYRQILGQKVEFLVSFYNNEISEKSEIFDDQFSVERPDGSNFTLKIRSTKLEDSAMYFCASSESRGQGNTIYFGEGSWLTVV.

V and J are TRBV5-1 and TRBJ1-3; possible D gene TRBD1, 5 bases. The germline V and J ends were trimmed by 3 bases and 2 bases, with 15 bases remaining between them. This CDR3 is built from 16 residues. Germline CDR1 reads SGHRS; CDR2 reads YFSETQ. For the CDR3, the DNA is TGCGCCAGCAGCTCTCGGGGGAGCACCCCTGGAAACACCATATATTTT. The encoded protein is CASSSRGSTPGNTIYF. Full variable domain (outside the CDR3, taken from reference TRBV5-1 and TRBJ1-3): KAGVTQTPRYLIKTRGQQVTLSCSPISGHRSVSWYQQTPGQGLQFLFEYFSETQRNKGNFPGRFSGRQFSNSRSEMNVSTLELGDSALYLCASSSRGSTPGNTIYFGEGSWLTVV.

The J gene is TRBJ2-1, the V gene TRBV4-3; TRBD2 matches 15 bases. V was clipped by 1 base and J by 7 bases; unmatched bases: 5. The germline CDR1 and CDR2 sequences are LGHNA and YSLEER. CDR3 size: 17 residues. CDR3 bases: TGCGCCAGCAGCCAAGGGACTAGCGGGGGGGCAGGGAATGAGCAGTTCTTC. Protein product: CASSQGTSGGAGNEQFF.

The chain uses TRBV6-5 and TRBJ1-1, with D possibly TRBD1 on 5 matching bases. V was pared by 2 bases and J by 4 bases, with 14 bases between. CDR1 is MNHEY and CDR2 is SVGAGI in the germline V gene. The length of the CDR3 is 15 residues. The CDR3 DNA reads as TGTGCCAGCAGTTACCTCAGGGTTAGTGCCACTGAAGCTTTCTTT. Protein product: CASSYLRVSATEAFF.

The rearrangement links TRBV23-1 to TRBJ2-7; TRBD1 might be the D (5 bases). TRBV23-1 is labeled an ORF, and its function is uncertain. The CDR3 loop spans 18 amino acids. Between the trimmed V and J ends, which lost 0 bases and 3 bases, there was a span of 21 bases. The CDR3 is CASSQSGLWENSSYEQYF. In DNA, the CDR3 is TGCGCCAGCAGTCAATCGGGGCTGTGGGAAAATTCTAGCTACGAGCAGTACTTC.

The chain combines TRBV9 with TRBJ1-1; D remains ambiguous. The CDR3 runs 13 residues. The V end was cut by 3 bases, the J end by 0 bases, with 6 bases between. Germline values: CDR1 SGDLS, CDR2 YYNGEE. This CDR3 is CASSEQLNTEAFF. CDR3 bases: TGTGCCAGCAGCGAGCAACTGAACACTGAAGCTTTCTTT.

The chain couples TRBV11-2 to TRBJ1-1, with 10 bases matching TRBD1. Germline values: CDR1 SGHAT, CDR2 FQNNGV. This CDR3 has 15 residues. After removal of 2 bases from V and 4 bases from J, the junction contained 4 bases not matched to a gene. The CDR3 coding sequence is TGTGCCAGCAGCTTAACGCGGACAGGGGGCACTGAAGCTTTCTTT. Residues: CASSLTRTGGTEAFF.

Comment on this clone: One end of the junction varies from germline; a read error may be responsible. The chain is built from TRBV7-7 and TRBJ2-2; D is perhaps TRBD2 (5 bases). The CDR3 spans 15 residues. Germline-derived CDR1 and CDR2 are SSHAT and FNYEAQ (reference sequence). This chain's CDR3 is CASSLNFGDTGELFF. Here the CDR3 DNA reads TGTGCTAGCAGCCTAAACTTCGGGGACACCGGGGAGCTGTTTTTT.

V and J are TRBV10-3 and TRBJ1-1; the match to TRBD1 covers 7 bases. Unmatched junction bases numbered 2, after V lost 6 bases and J lost 1 base. The CDR3 consists of 13 residues. Germline V gene data show CDR1 as ENHRY and CDR2 as SYGVKD. The CDR3 DNA reads as TGTGCCATCAGGAACAGGGGGAACACTGAAGCTTTCTTT. As protein: CAIRNRGNTEAFF.

The chain is built from TRBV28 and TRBJ2-5; D is possibly TRBD2 (5 bases). The germline V and J ends were trimmed by 6 bases and 5 bases, with 10 bases remaining between them. Germline CDR1 and CDR2: MDHEN and SYDVKM. CDR3 length equals 12 residues. CDR3 loop: CASRGRGETQYF. CDR3 coding DNA: TGTGCCAGCAGGGGCCGCGGGGAGACCCAGTACTTC. Full variable domain (missing parts from reference TRBV28 and TRBJ2-5): DVKVTQSSRYLVKRTGEKVFLECVQDMDHENMFWYRQDPGLGLRLIYFSYDVKMKEKGDIPEGYSVSREKKERFSLILESASTNQTSMYLCASRGRGETQYFGPGTRLLVL.

The chain has TRBV7-2 and TRBJ1-4; 7 nucleotides match TRBD1. CDR1 SGHTA and CDR2 FQGNSA come from the germline V gene. The CDR3 contains 15 residues. V trimming: 1 base; J trimming: 7 bases; junction bases outside the gene matches: 6. The DNA for the CDR3 is TGTGCCAGCAGCTTAGGACAGGGTGGAGGTGAAAAACTGTTTTTT. This gives the protein CASSLGQGGGEKLFF.

The chain combines TRBV27 with TRBJ1-2; 7 bases align to TRBD1. Per the germline V gene, CDR1 is MNHEY and CDR2 is SMNVEV (reference sequence). J gave up 4 bases and V 3 bases, and 8 bases lay outside the gene matches. This CDR3 has 15 amino acids. The CDR3 here is CASSFRQGGGYGYTF. CDR3 in DNA: TGTGCCAGCAGTTTCCGACAGGGCGGAGGCTATGGCTACACCTTC.

The rearrangement links TRBV28 to TRBJ1-2; 8 bases map to TRBD1. J was trimmed by 3 bases and V by 3 bases; bases with no gene match: 3. CDR1 MDHEN and CDR2 SYDVKM come from the germline V gene. This CDR3 spans 14 amino acids. CDR3 amino acids: CASSLDRDHYGYTF. CDR3 DNA: TGTGCCAGCAGTTTGGACAGGGATCACTATGGCTACACCTTC.

This sequence joins TRBV27 and TRBJ1-2; 7 bases are shared with TRBD1. CDR1 is MNHEY and CDR2 is SMNVEV in the germline V gene (reference sequence). The CDR3 has 12 amino acids. Trimming at V came to 7 bases and at J to 6 bases, leaving 5 bases not matched to a gene. DNA of the CDR3: TGTGCCAGCAAGACAGGGTTCAATGGCTACACCTTC. Residues: CASKTGFNGYTF.

The chain links TRBV9 to TRBJ1-2; maybe TRBD1 (5 bases). V was pared by 4 bases and J by 5 bases, with 18 bases between. Germline CDR1 and CDR2: SGDLS and YYNGEE. This CDR3 comprises 15 residues. The CDR3 DNA reads TGTGCCAGCAGCTCAGCGATGGCAGGGCAGTATGGCTACACCTTC. It yields the protein CASSSAMAGQYGYTF.

This sequence joins TRBV7-2 and TRBJ2-7; 7 bases match TRBD2. Trimming at V came to 5 bases and at J to 3 bases, leaving 16 bases not matched to a gene. Germline values: CDR1 SGHTA, CDR2 FQGNSA. The CDR3 is made up of 17 amino acids. The CDR3 region has the DNA TGTGCCAGCAGCGTATCGTCCGGGGGGTCCCTTCGCTACGAGCAGTACTTC. Its protein product is CASSVSSGGSLRYEQYF.

The chain has TRBV4-1 and TRBJ2-5; 8 nucleotides agree with TRBD1. The J call is uncertain, as TRBJ2-7 better fits the DNA end. The CDR3 is 16 residues long. Germline loops: CDR1 MGHRA, CDR2 YSYEKL. This CDR3 reads CASSQPRTGSTYEQYF. The CDR3 DNA reads TGCGCCAGCAGCCAACCAAGGACAGGGTCAACCTACGAGCAGTACTTC.

The CDR3 DNA reads as TGTGCCTGGAGGGCCAACAGGGGGAGGTGGTCAGATACGCAGTATTTT. Translation gives CAWRANRGRWSDTQYF. The chain recombines TRBV30 with TRBJ2-3, with 8 bases fitting TRBD1. Per the germline V gene, CDR1 is GTSNPN and CDR2 is SVGIG (reference sequence). The CDR3 is made up of 16 amino acids. The V segment lost 3 bases and the J segment 4 bases; nucleotides outside the gene matches: 12.